This entry is about one T cell receptor (beta chain). V was cut by 6 bases and J by 7 bases, with 21 bases left in between. This CDR3 is built from 16 residues. CDR1 and CDR2 from the germline V gene are MNHEY and SMNVEV (reference sequence). This specimen belongs to a study of T cells in Graves' hyperthyroidism and ophthalmopathy. Study as a whole: Peripheral blood was taken when the disease was first diagnosed, before any treatment began.

RNA transcripts yielded amplified TCR beta CDR3 regions. TCR CDR3 regions were first amplified by RT-PCR with HTBI primers. TCRdb re-called the multiplex PCR reads with MiXCR, one entry per CDR3 protein. This table has about 640,000 distinct CDR3 sequences, around 20% appearing once. The TCR was taken from a man aged 25-45 years with Graves' ophthalmopathy. The sequenced material came from blood. The chain recombines TRBV27 with TRBJ2-2, with D possibly called TRBD1 or TRBD2 (6 bases each). The CDR3 nucleotides are TGTGCCAGCAGACTAGCAGGGGCCACCCCCATCGGGGAGCTGTTTTTT. Protein product: CASRLAGATPIGELFF.